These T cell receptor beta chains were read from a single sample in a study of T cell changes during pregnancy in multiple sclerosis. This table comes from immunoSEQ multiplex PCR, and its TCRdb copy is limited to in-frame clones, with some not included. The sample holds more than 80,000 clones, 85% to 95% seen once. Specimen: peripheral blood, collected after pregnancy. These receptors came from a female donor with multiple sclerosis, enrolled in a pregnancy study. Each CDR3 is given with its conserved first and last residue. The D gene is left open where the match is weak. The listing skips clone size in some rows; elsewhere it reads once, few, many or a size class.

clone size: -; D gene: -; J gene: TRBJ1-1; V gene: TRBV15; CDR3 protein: CATSRRGTEAFF; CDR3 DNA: TGTGCCACCAGCAGGCGCGGCACTGAAGCTTTCTTT
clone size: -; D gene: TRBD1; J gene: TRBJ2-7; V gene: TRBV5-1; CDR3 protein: CASSHRGPTYEQYF; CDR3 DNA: TGCGCCAGCAGCCACAGGGGACCCACCTACGAGCAGTACTTC
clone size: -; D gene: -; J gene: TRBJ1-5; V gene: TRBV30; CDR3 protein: CAWSVGGSNQPQHF; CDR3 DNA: TGTGCCTGGAGTGTAGGCGGAAGCAATCAGCCCCAGCATTTT
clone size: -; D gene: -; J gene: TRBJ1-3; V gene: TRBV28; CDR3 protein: CASSFFASSGNTIYF; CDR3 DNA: TGTGCCAGCAGTTTTTTTGCGAGCTCTGGAAACACCATATATTTT
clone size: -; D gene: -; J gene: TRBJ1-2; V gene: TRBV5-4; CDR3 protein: CASSLELAYTF; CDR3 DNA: TGTGCCAGCAGCTTGGAGTTGGCCTACACCTTC
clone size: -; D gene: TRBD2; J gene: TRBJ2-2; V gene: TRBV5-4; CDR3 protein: CASSPLSGGLDTGELFF; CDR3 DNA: TGTGCCAGCAGCCCCCTGAGCGGGGGGCTTGACACCGGGGAGCTGTTTTTT
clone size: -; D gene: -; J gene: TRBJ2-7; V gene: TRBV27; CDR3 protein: CASSPQVGQGYEQYF; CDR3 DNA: TGTGCCAGCAGTCCACAAGTCGGGCAGGGCTACGAGCAGTACTTC
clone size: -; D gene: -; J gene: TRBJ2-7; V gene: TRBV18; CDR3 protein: CASMPDSSYEQYF; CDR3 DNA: TGTGCCAGCATGCCGGACAGCTCCTACGAGCAGTACTTC
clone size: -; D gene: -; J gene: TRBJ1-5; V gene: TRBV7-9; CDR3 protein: CASSGGHSNNQPQHF; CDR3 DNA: TGTGCCAGCAGCGGTGGACATTCCAACAATCAGCCCCAGCATTTT
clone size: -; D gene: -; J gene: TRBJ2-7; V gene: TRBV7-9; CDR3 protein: CASSRLVFYEQYF; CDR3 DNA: TGTGCCAGCAGCCGACTAGTGTTCTACGAGCAGTACTTC
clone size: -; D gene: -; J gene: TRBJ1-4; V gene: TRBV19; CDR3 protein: CASRDAGAVGFNEKLFF; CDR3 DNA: TGTGCCAGTAGAGACGCGGGCGCAGTGGGCTTTAATGAAAAACTGTTTTTT
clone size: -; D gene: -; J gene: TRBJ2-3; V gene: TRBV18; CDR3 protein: CASSPLGAADTQYF; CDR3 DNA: TGTGCCAGCTCACCGTTGGGGGCCGCAGATACGCAGTATTTT
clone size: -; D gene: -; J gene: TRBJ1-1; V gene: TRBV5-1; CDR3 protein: CASSSSTGTAEAFF; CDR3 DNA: TGCGCCAGCAGCTCATCGACGGGAACGGCTGAAGCTTTCTTT
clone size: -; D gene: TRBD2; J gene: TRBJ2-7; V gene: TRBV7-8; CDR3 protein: CASSVSRLAGHEQYF; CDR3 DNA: TGTGCCAGCAGCGTTAGCCGACTAGCGGGACACGAGCAGTACTTC
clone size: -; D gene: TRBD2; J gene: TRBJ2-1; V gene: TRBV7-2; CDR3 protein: CASSLALAGVEQFF; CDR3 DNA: TGTGCCAGCAGCTTAGCGCTAGCGGGGGTTGAGCAGTTCTTC
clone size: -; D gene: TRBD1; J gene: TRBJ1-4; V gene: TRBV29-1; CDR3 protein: CSGKTGYNEKLFF; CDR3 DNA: TGCAGCGGGAAGACAGGGTATAATGAAAAACTGTTTTTT
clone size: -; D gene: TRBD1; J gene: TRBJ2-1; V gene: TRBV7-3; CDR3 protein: CASSPDRVSYNEQFF; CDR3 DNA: TGTGCCAGCAGCCCGGACAGGGTCTCCTACAATGAGCAGTTCTTC
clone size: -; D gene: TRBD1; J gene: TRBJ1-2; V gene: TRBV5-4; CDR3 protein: CASSSDRVGSYGYTF; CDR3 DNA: TGTGCCAGCAGCTCAGACAGGGTCGGAAGCTATGGCTACACCTTC
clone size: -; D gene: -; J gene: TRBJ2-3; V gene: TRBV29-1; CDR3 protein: CSAPETGGTQYF; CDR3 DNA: TGCAGCGCCCCGGAGACAGGCGGTACGCAGTATTTT
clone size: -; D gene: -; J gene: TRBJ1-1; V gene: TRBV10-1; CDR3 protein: CASRPQPGKNTEAFF; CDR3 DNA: TGCGCCAGCCGTCCTCAACCGGGGAAGAACACTGAAGCTTTCTTT
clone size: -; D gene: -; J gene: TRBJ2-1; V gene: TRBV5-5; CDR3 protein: CASSGGGASSYEQFF; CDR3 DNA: TGTGCCAGCAGCGGAGGGGGGGCGTCTAGTTATGAGCAGTTCTTC
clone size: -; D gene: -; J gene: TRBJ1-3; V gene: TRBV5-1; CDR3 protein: CASSLDRPGASGNTIYF; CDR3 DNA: TGCGCCAGCAGCTTGGACCGACCAGGGGCCTCTGGAAACACCATATATTTT
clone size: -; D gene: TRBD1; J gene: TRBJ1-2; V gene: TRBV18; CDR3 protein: CASLQGAQGGYTF; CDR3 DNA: TGTGCCAGCTTACAGGGGGCTCAAGGTGGCTACACCTTC
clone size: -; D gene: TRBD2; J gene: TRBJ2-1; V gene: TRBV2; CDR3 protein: CAVAREGGPGNEQFF; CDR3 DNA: TGTGCCGTAGCCCGGGAGGGGGGCCCGGGCAATGAGCAGTTCTTC
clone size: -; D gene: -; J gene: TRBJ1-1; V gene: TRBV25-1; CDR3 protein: CASSPRTETTEAFF; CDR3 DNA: TGTGCCAGCAGTCCCCGGACAGAAACCACTGAAGCTTTCTTT
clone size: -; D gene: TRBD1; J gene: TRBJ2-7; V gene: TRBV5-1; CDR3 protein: CASSLGTGAYEQYF; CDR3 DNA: TGCGCCAGCAGCCTTGGGACAGGCGCCTACGAGCAGTACTTC
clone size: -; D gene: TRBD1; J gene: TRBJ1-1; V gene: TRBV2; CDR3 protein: CATQGGTEAFF; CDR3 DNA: TGTGCCACACAGGGGGGCACTGAAGCTTTCTTT
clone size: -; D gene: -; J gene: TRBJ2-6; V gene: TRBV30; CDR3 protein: CAWLEPGANVLTF; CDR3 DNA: TGTGCCTGGCTGGAGCCTGGGGCCAACGTCCTGACTTTC
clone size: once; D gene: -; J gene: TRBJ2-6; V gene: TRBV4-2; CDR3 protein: CASSQDPDSGANVLTF; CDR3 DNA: TGTGCCAGCAGCCAAGATCCAGACTCTGGGGCCAACGTCCTGACTTTC
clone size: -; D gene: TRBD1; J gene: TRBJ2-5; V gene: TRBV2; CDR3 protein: CASSLDRGREETQYF; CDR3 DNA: TGTGCCAGCAGCCTTGACAGGGGGCGAGAAGAGACCCAGTACTTC
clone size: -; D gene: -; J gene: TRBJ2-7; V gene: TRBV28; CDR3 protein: CASSLGLGGGEQYF; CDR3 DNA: TGTGCCAGCAGTCTGGGACTCGGAGGCGGCGAGCAGTACTTC
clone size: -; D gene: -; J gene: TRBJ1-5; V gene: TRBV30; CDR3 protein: CAWNVGGHSNQPQHF; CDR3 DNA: TGTGCCTGGAACGTAGGCGGTCATAGCAATCAGCCCCAGCATTTT
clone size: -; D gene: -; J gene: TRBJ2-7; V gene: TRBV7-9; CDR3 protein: CASSRQGIRYEQYF; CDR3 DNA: TGTGCCAGCAGCAGGCAGGGTATTCGCTACGAGCAGTACTTC
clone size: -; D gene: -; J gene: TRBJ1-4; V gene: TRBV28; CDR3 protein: CASRAGLSPNEKLFF; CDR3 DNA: TGTGCCAGCAGAGCAGGGTTATCGCCTAATGAAAAACTGTTTTTT
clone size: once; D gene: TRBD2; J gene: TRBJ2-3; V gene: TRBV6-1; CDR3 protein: CASTNSGGPADTQYF; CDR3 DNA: TGTGCCAGCACTAATTCGGGAGGGCCGGCAGATACGCAGTATTTT
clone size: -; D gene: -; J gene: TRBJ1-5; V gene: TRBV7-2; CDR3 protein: CASSSGAGSLWPQHF; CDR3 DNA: TGTGCCAGCAGCTCAGGGGCCGGGTCCTTATGGCCCCAGCATTTT
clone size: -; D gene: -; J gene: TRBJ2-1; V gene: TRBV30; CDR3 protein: CAWGRTSNEQFF; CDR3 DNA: TGTGCCTGGGGGCGGACAAGCAATGAGCAGTTCTTC
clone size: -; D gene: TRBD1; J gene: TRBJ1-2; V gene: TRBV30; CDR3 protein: CAWSGRDREYNTF; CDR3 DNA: TGTGCCTGGAGTGGCCGGGACAGGGAGTACAACACCTTC
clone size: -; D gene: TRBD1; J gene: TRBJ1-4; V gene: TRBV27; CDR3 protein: CASSPILGTGREKLFF; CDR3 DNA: TGTGCCAGCAGTCCCATCCTCGGGACAGGACGCGAAAAACTGTTTTTT
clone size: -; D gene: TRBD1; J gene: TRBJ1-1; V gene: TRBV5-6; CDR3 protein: CASSSDRGGETEAFF; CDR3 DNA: TGTGCCAGCAGCAGCGACAGGGGCGGAGAGACTGAAGCTTTCTTT
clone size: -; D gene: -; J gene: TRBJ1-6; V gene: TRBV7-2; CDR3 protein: CASSLARKGDSPLHF; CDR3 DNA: TGTGCCAGCAGCTTAGCGAGAAAGGGAGATTCACCCCTCCACTTT
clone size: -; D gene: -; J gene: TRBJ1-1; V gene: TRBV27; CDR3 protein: CASNRLGEGNTEAFF; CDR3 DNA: TGTGCCAGCAACCGTTTAGGGGAGGGCAACACTGAAGCTTTCTTT
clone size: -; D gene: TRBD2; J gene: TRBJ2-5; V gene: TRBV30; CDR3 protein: CACTGLAGVLRQTQYF; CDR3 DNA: TGTGCCTGCACGGGACTAGCGGGAGTGTTGAGACAGACCCAGTACTTC
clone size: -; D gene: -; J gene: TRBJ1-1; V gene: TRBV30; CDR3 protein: CAWIRDRDTEAFF; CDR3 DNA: TGTGCCTGGATTCGTGATCGGGACACTGAAGCTTTCTTT
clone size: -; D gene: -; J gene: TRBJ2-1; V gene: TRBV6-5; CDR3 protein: CASSSTSVSSYNEQFF; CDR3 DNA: TGTGCCAGCAGTTCCACCTCGGTTAGCTCCTACAATGAGCAGTTCTTC
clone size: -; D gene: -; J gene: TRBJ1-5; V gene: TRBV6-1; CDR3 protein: CASSDTGFGQHF; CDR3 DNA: TGTGCCAGCAGTGACACAGGGTTTGGCCAGCATTTT
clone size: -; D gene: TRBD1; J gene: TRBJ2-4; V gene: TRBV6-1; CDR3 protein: CASSERQGLAKNIQYF; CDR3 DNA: TGTGCCAGCAGTGAGCGACAGGGCTTAGCCAAAAACATTCAGTACTTC
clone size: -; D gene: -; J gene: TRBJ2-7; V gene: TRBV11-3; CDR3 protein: CASSAFAGYEQYF; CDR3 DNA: TGTGCCAGCAGCGCCTTTGCAGGCTACGAGCAGTACTTC